Listed here are 9 T cell receptor beta chains from one sample, sequenced in a study of cytomegalovirus exposure and HLA in healthy donors. The PCR made use of 60 Vbeta and 13 Jbeta primers. Assay used: immunoSEQ multiplex PCR; TCRdb lists only in-frame clones, some missing. The table lists under 110,000 clones, 75% of them singletons. The sample was PBMCs. The receptor source for this set is a male donor in good health and CMV-seropositive.

The genes are TRBV5-5 and TRBJ2-5; D possibly corresponds to TRBD2 (5 bases). Trimming pared 1 base from V and 3 bases from J, leaving 10 bases between. The CDR3 is 14 residues long. Germline loops: CDR1 SGHKS, CDR2 YYEKEE (reference sequence). The CDR3: CASSLTSLEETQYF. CDR3 DNA sequence: TGTGCCAGCAGCTTGACTAGTCTCGAAGAGACCCAGTACTTC.

The rearrangement links TRBV30 to TRBJ1-2; no clear D gene. CDR1 and CDR2 (germline): GTSNPN, SVGIG (reference sequence). V was cut by 0 bases and J by 1 base, with 6 bases left in between. This CDR3 region has 13 residues. The CDR3: CAWSVQINYGYTF. The CDR3 coding sequence is TGTGCCTGGAGTGTACAGATTAACTATGGCTACACCTTC.

In its sample, this clone was seen a few times. The chain couples TRBV6-5 to TRBJ2-5; TRBD1 agrees at 9 bases. The CDR3 has 15 residues. Trimming removed 2 bases from V and 3 bases from J; junction bases left unmatched: 4. Germline V gene sequence: CDR1 MNHEY, CDR2 SVGAGI. The CDR3, as DNA: TGTGCCAGCAGTTACACGACAGGGGGTGAAGAGACCCAGTACTTC. Protein sequence: CASSYTTGGEETQYF.

V and J are TRBV4-1 and TRBJ2-5, with D maybe TRBD2 (6 bases). In germline, CDR1 is MGHRA, CDR2 YSYEKL. CDR3 length: 13 amino acids. Trimming removed 1 base at V and 5 bases at J, with 8 bases between. CDR3 residues: CASSQVRGETQYF. The CDR3 nucleotides read TGCGCCAGCAGCCAAGTTCGGGGGGAGACCCAGTACTTC.

The chain uses TRBV7-2 and TRBJ2-7; 7 positions match TRBD1. CDR1 is SGHTA and CDR2 is FQGNSA in the germline V gene. Germline trimming cut 5 bases from V and 5 bases from J; bases unmatched to any gene: 12. The CDR3 has 15 amino acids. CDR3 sequence (DNA): TGTGCCAGCAGCAGAGGGGGCCTAGCTAACCACGAGCAGTACTTC. Residues: CASSRGGLANHEQYF.

In DNA form, the CDR3 reads TGTGCCAGCAGCCAAGCTTTCAATCAGCCCCAGCATTTT. Its protein product is CASSQAFNQPQHF. The rearrangement joins TRBV4-2 to TRBJ1-5; D gene unclear. The CDR3 has 13 residues. V lost 1 base, J lost 3 bases, and 4 bases lay in between. Germline CDR1 LGHNA, CDR2 YNFKEQ.

This rearrangement joins TRBV5-1 to TRBJ2-7, with 9 positions matching TRBD1. With V trimmed by 4 bases and J by 1 base, 0 bases remained unmatched. Per the germline V gene, CDR1 is SGHRS and CDR2 is YFSETQ. The CDR3 has 13 residues. Here the CDR3 reads CASSGTGSYEQYF. CDR3 nucleotide sequence: TGCGCCAGCAGCGGGACAGGGTCCTACGAGCAGTACTTC.

The rearrangement links TRBV7-9 to TRBJ2-6; 10 nucleotides line up with TRBD1. CDR1 and CDR2 (germline): SEHNR, FQNEAQ (reference sequence). CDR3 size: 17 residues. The ends lost 5 bases at V and 0 bases at J; junction bases unmatched: 4. DNA of the CDR3: TGTGCCAGCAGCATACGGGACAGGGGCTCTGGGGCCAACGTCCTGACTTTC. Amino acids: CASSIRDRGSGANVLTF. The variable domain in full, completed from reference TRBV7-9 and TRBJ2-6, reads DTGVSQNPRHKITKRGQNVTFRCDPISEHNRLYWYRQTLGQGPEFLTYFQNEAQLEKSRLLSDRFSAERPKGSFSTLEIQRTEQGDSAMYLCASSIRDRGSGANVLTFGAGSRLTVL.

This sequence joins TRBV28 and TRBJ2-2; no reliable D call. The CDR3 runs to 15 residues. The germline V gene encodes CDR1 MDHEN and CDR2 SYDVKM. V was pared by 2 bases and J by 2 bases, with 9 bases between. The CDR3 DNA is TGTGCCAGCAGTTTAACAGCTATAAACACCGGGGAGCTGTTTTTT. Its translation: CASSLTAINTGELFF.